This passage covers 20 T cell receptor beta chains from one sample sequenced in a study of CD8 T cells in Susac syndrome. Reverse transcription of about 0.45 to 1 ug RNA used random hexamers. TCRdb re-called the immunoSEQ multiplex PCR reads through MiXCR, storing one row per CDR3 protein. The table has roughly 200,000 distinct CDR3 sequences, about 93% seen once. The sample taken for sequencing was CD4+ T cells from PBMCs. Receptor source: a human donor with Susac syndrome.

V usage is TRBV5-1 and J usage is TRBJ1-5; TRBD1 matches at 10 bases. This CDR3 is built from 15 residues. The V gene end was trimmed by 4 bases and the J gene end by 2 bases; junction bases not matched to a gene: 3. Germline V gene sequence: CDR1 SGHRS, CDR2 YFSETQ. The CDR3 protein is CASSLGTGGNQPQHF. For the CDR3, the DNA is TGCGCCAGCAGCCTCGGGACAGGGGGCAATCAGCCCCAGCATTTT.

This chain uses TRBV11-2 with TRBJ2-3, with D unclear. The CDR3 has 14 residues. With 1 base removed from V and 7 bases from J, the gap between germline ends came to 12 bases. CDR1 is SGHAT and CDR2 is FQNNGV in the germline V gene. CDR3 in amino acids: CASSLAGSRNTQYF. CDR3 bases: TGTGCCAGCAGCTTAGCCGGCTCCCGCAATACGCAGTATTTT.

The chain carries TRBV4-3 and TRBJ2-2, with TRBD2 as a possible D gene (5 bases). Trimming cost V 0 bases and J 0 bases, with 14 bases left between them. CDR1 LGHNA and CDR2 YSLEER come from the germline V gene. The CDR3 has 18 amino acids. CDR3 in amino acids: CASSQDEAGRANTGELFF. For the CDR3, the DNA is TGCGCCAGCAGCCAAGATGAGGCGGGCCGCGCGAACACCGGGGAGCTGTTTTTT.

This clonotype was seen just once. The chain combines TRBV4-1 with TRBJ2-1; 7 nucleotides agree with TRBD1. J gave up 2 bases and V 1 base, and 11 bases lay outside the gene matches. The CDR3 has 18 amino acids. Germline CDR1 and CDR2: MGHRA and YSYEKL. CDR3 in DNA: TGCGCCAGCAGCCAAGGAAAATCCGGACAGGCCCCCTACAATGAGCAGTTCTTC. Protein product: CASSQGKSGQAPYNEQFF.

The chain has TRBV5-1 and TRBJ1-1; D remains unclear. Trimming left V 6 bases short and J 1 base short, with 10 bases between. This CDR3 spans 13 amino acids. The germline CDR1 and CDR2 sequences are SGHRS and YFSETQ. The CDR3 loop is CASKDSPNTEAFF. The CDR3 DNA sequence: TGCGCCAGCAAAGATTCCCCGAACACTGAAGCTTTCTTT.

The chain carries TRBV3-1 and TRBJ2-1; a weak D match, TRBD1 (6 bases). V lost 6 bases to trimming and J lost 4 bases, with 10 bases between them. The CDR3 length is 13 residues. Germline V lookup: CDR1 LGHDT, CDR2 YNNKEL (reference sequence). CDR3 protein: CASRLGGYNEQFF. In nucleotides, the CDR3 is TGTGCCAGCAGACTAGGGGGTTACAATGAGCAGTTCTTC.

The chain uses TRBV28 and TRBJ2-2; D might be TRBD2 (5 bases). CDR3 size: 12 residues. V gave up 6 bases and J gave up 7 bases, with 9 bases separating them. Per germline, CDR1 MDHEN and CDR2 SYDVKM. CDR3 protein: CASSYGLGELFF. DNA of the CDR3: TGTGCCAGCAGCTACGGACTCGGGGAGCTGTTTTTT.

The chain employs TRBV5-1 and TRBJ1-2; perhaps TRBD1 as D (6 bases). V was pared by 0 bases and J by 4 bases, with 10 bases between. The CDR3 consists of 14 residues. Germline loops: CDR1 SGHRS, CDR2 YFSETQ. CDR3 loop: CASSLDAGAYGYTF. The CDR3 nucleotides are TGCGCCAGCAGCTTGGACGCAGGGGCCTATGGCTACACCTTC.

The chain combines TRBV20-1 with TRBJ2-1, with TRBD1 as a possible D gene (6 bases). Per the germline V gene, CDR1 is DFQATT and CDR2 is SNEGSKA (reference sequence). The CDR3 length is 10 residues. The V gene lost 2 bases and the J gene lost 14 bases, with 10 bases spanning the gap. The CDR3 DNA reads as TGCAGTGCTAGATGGACAGAGGAGTTCTTC. Translation: CSARWTEEFF.

This sequence joins TRBV29-1 and TRBJ2-7; TRBD2 aligns across 8 bases. This CDR3 is 13 amino acids long. Germline trimming cut 4 bases from V and 4 bases from J; bases unmatched to any gene: 6. Germline assignment: CDR1 SQVTM and CDR2 ANQGSEA. This CDR3 is CSVGFASGYEQYF. The DNA for the CDR3 is TGCAGCGTTGGATTTGCTAGCGGGTACGAGCAGTACTTC.

This sequence joins TRBV6-2 or TRBV6-3 and TRBJ1-5; weak D call: TRBD1 (5 bases). The germline CDR1 and CDR2 sequences are MNHEY and SVGEGT. Trimming pared 6 bases from V and 5 bases from J, leaving 8 bases between. The CDR3 runs 12 residues. The DNA of the CDR3 is TGTGCCAGCAGACCGGGGGATCAGCCCCAGCATTTT. Its protein product is CASRPGDQPQHF.

V usage is TRBV18 and J usage is TRBJ1-6; D gene uncertain. V was shortened by 3 bases and J by 7 bases, with 10 bases between the two germline ends. Germline lookup yields CDR1 KGHSH and CDR2 LQKENI. The CDR3 runs 14 residues. The CDR3 protein is CASSPELKNSPLHF. The DNA of the CDR3 is TGTGCCAGCTCACCGGAACTGAAGAATTCACCCCTCCACTTT.

This chain joins TRBV11-2 and TRBJ2-1; unclear D gene. The CDR3 is made up of 14 amino acids. Trimming took 0 bases from V and 3 from J, leaving 6 bases between them. The germline V gene has CDR1 SGHAT and CDR2 FQNNGV. CDR3 in DNA: TGTGCCAGCAGCTTAGAGTGGGTCTACAATGAGCAGTTCTTC. It encodes CASSLEWVYNEQFF.

The chain combines TRBV6-6 with TRBJ2-2; D is unclear. Trimming stripped 10 bases from V and 7 bases from J, with 10 bases between. Germline values: CDR1 MNHNY, CDR2 SVGAGI (reference sequence). The CDR3 runs to 11 residues. Here the CDR3 DNA reads TGTGCCACCGACCTGAACGGGGAGCTGTTTTTT. Its translation is CATDLNGELFF.

V usage is TRBV27 and J usage is TRBJ1-6; D call uncertain. The V gene lost 10 bases and the J gene lost 6 bases, with 10 bases spanning the gap. This CDR3 is 12 amino acids long. Germline CDR1 and CDR2: MNHEY and SMNVEV (reference sequence). CDR3 residues: CATRPANSPLHF. Written as DNA, the CDR3 is TGTGCCACCCGGCCAGCTAATTCACCCCTCCACTTT.

This sequence joins TRBV20-1 and TRBJ2-5; TRBD2 aligns across 7 bases. The ends lost 5 bases at V and 5 bases at J; junction bases unmatched: 11. CDR3 length equals 14 residues. CDR1 and CDR2 from the germline V gene are DFQATT and SNEGSKA (reference sequence). The CDR3 DNA reads as TGCAGTGCTGCAAATGCGGGAGTACGGGAGACCCAGTACTTC. Translating it yields CSAANAGVRETQYF.

V gene TRBV5-1 combines with J gene TRBJ2-7; TRBD1 matches 7 bases. Trimming at V came to 4 bases and at J to 2 bases, leaving 9 bases not matched to a gene. Germline values: CDR1 SGHRS, CDR2 YFSETQ. This CDR3 comprises 15 residues. The CDR3 DNA sequence: TGCGCCAGCAGCCTCGGAACAGGGGTAGCCTACGAGCAGTACTTC. This codes for CASSLGTGVAYEQYF. Looking up the rest from reference TRBV5-1 and TRBJ2-7 gives the full variable domain: KAGVTQTPRYLIKTRGQQVTLSCSPISGHRSVSWYQQTPGQGLQFLFEYFSETQRNKGNFPGRFSGRQFSNSRSEMNVSTLELGDSALYLCASSLGTGVAYEQYFGPGTRLTVT.

The chain is built from TRBV4-2 and TRBJ1-4; D possibly corresponds to TRBD1 (5 bases). V gave up 0 bases and J gave up 14 bases, with 10 bases separating them. CDR3 length: 12 amino acids. The germline CDR1 and CDR2 sequences are LGHNA and YNFKEQ. CDR3 amino acids: CASSQEGDELFF. In nucleotides, the CDR3 is TGTGCCAGCAGCCAAGAGGGGGATGAGCTGTTTTTT.

This clonotype was seen just once. The rearrangement joins TRBV3-1 to TRBJ2-3; D is ambiguous. Trimming shortened V by 5 bases and J by 0 bases, and 12 bases separated the two germline ends. CDR3 length equals 15 residues. Germline V CDR1 and CDR2: LGHDT, YNNKEL (reference sequence). The CDR3 nucleotides read TGTGCCAGCAGCGTACGAATCCCGAGCACAGATACGCAGTATTTT. This codes for CASSVRIPSTDTQYF.

This chain uses TRBV5-1 with TRBJ2-5; 12 bases match TRBD2. V was pared by 4 bases and J by 1 base, with 8 bases of the junction left unmatched. Germline V gene sequence: CDR1 SGHRS, CDR2 YFSETQ. The CDR3 consists of 17 residues. The DNA of the CDR3 is TGCGCCAGCAGCGAGGGGGGACTAGCGGGTGTCCAAGAGACCCAGTACTTC. This translates into CASSEGGLAGVQETQYF.